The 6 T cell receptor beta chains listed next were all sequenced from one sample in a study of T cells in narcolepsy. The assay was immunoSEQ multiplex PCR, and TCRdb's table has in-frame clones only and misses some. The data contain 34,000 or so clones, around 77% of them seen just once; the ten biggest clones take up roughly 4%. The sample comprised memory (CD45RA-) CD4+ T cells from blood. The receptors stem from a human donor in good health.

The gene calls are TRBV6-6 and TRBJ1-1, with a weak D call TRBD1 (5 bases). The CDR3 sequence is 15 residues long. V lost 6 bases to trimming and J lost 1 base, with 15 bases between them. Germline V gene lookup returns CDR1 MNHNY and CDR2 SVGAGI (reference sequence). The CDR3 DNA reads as TGTGCCAGCAGGCAGCGTGACAGACAGAACACTGAAGCTTTCTTT. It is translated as CASRQRDRQNTEAFF.

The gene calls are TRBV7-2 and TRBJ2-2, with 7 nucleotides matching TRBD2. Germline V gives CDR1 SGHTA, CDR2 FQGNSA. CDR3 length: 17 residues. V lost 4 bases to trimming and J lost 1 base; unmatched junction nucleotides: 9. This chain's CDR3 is CASSSGPLAVNTGELFF. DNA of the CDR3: TGTGCCAGCAGCTCTGGGCCCCTAGCGGTGAACACCGGGGAGCTGTTTTTT.

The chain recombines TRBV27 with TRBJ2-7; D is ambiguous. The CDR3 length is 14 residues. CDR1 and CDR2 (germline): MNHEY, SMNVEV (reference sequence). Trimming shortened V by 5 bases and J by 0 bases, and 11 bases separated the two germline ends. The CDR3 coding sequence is TGTGCCAGCAGTACCCGCAGGAGCTCCTACGAGCAGTACTTC. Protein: CASSTRRSSYEQYF.

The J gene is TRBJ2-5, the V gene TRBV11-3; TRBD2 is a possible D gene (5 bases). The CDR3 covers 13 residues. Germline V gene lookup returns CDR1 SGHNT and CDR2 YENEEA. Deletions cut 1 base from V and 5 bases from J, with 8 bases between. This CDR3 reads CASSLAPGETQYF. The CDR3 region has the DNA TGTGCCAGCAGCTTAGCCCCGGGGGAGACCCAGTACTTC. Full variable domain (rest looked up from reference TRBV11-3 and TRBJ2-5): EAGVVQSPRYKIIEKKQPVAFWCNPISGHNTLYWYLQNLGQGPELLIRYENEEAVDDSQLPKDRFSAERLKGVDSTLKIQPAELGDSAVYLCASSLAPGETQYFGPGTRLLVL.

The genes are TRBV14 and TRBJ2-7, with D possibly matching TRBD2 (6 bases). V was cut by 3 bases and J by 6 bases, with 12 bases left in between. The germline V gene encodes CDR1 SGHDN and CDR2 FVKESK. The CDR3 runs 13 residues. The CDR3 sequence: CASSQGPGGEQYF. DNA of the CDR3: TGTGCCAGCAGCCAGGGGCCCGGGGGCGAGCAGTACTTC.

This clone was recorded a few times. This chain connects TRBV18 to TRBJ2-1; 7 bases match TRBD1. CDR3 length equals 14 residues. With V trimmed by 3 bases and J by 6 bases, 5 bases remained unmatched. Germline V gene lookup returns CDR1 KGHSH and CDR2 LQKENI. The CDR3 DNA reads TGTGCCAGCTCACCCAACCCAGGGGGCAATGAGCAGTTCTTC. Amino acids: CASSPNPGGNEQFF.